Each of the 21 T cell receptor beta chains below was sequenced from the same sample in a study of blood T cell repertoires in COVID-19. Here immunoSEQ multiplex PCR was the method, and the copy in TCRdb shows in-frame clones only, minus some. The sample lists some 260,000 clones, about nine tenths seen once, with about 6.9% in the top ten. The sequenced sample was PBMCs or T cells enriched from blood (not recorded which). All receptors derive from a woman in her 30s with acute COVID-19.

This chain joins TRBV5-6 and TRBJ2-7; tentatively, D is TRBD1 (5 bases). The CDR3 has 14 residues. Germline V gives CDR1 SGHDT, CDR2 YYEEEE. The V end was cut by 2 bases, the J end by 2 bases, with 11 bases between. In nucleotides, the CDR3 is TGTGCCAGCAGCTTAAGGGGATCGGCCTACGAGCAGTACTTC. Translating it yields CASSLRGSAYEQYF.

This clone was counted ten times or more. This sequence joins TRBV7-9 and TRBJ2-2; D may be TRBD2 (5 bases). Between the trimmed V and J ends, which lost 3 bases and 3 bases, there was a span of 14 bases. Germline assignment: CDR1 SEHNR and CDR2 FQNEAQ (reference sequence). The length of the CDR3 is 16 residues. CDR3 loop: CASSFSDPGDTGELFF. DNA for the CDR3: TGTGCCAGCAGCTTTTCAGATCCCGGGGACACCGGGGAGCTGTTTTTT.

The chain combines TRBV27 with TRBJ1-5, with TRBD1 as a possible D gene (5 bases). CDR3 size: 14 residues. The V gene lost 6 bases and the J gene lost 1 base, with 10 bases spanning the gap. CDR1 is MNHEY, CDR2 SMNVEV, per germline (reference sequence). CDR3 protein: CASSPGMSNQPQHF. For the CDR3, the DNA is TGTGCCAGCAGCCCAGGGATGAGCAATCAGCCCCAGCATTTT.

The V gene is TRBV5-1, the J gene TRBJ1-1, with 7 bases fitting TRBD1. Looked up from germline, CDR1 is SGHRS and CDR2 is YFSETQ. The CDR3 is 14 residues long. V dropped 4 bases and J dropped 3; count of bases not matched to a gene: 6. CDR3 nucleotide sequence: TGCGCCAGCAGCCCGGGGACAGCGGACACTGAAGCTTTCTTT. It yields the protein CASSPGTADTEAFF.

The CDR3: CASSFGTGYTQYF. The DNA for the CDR3 is TGTGCCAGCAGTTTTGGCACGGGATATACGCAGTATTTT. The J gene is TRBJ2-3, the V gene TRBV28; TRBD2 might be the D (5 bases). The CDR3 length is 13 residues. Per germline, CDR1 MDHEN and CDR2 SYDVKM. Between the trimmed V and J ends, which lost 3 bases and 7 bases, there was a span of 11 bases.

The rearrangement joins TRBV11-1 to TRBJ2-5, with 9 bases matching TRBD1. The CDR3 runs to 16 residues. V was pared by 1 base and J by 4 bases, with 7 bases of the junction left unmatched. CDR1 and CDR2 (germline): SGHAT, FQDESV (reference sequence). The CDR3 here is CASSLEAGQGGETQYF. DNA for the CDR3: TGTGCCAGCAGCTTAGAAGCGGGACAGGGAGGAGAGACCCAGTACTTC.

This chain uses TRBV24-1 with TRBJ1-4; a possible D gene is TRBD1 (5 bases). Trimming took off 11 bases at V and 7 bases at J, with 10 bases between the two ends. CDR1 is KGHDR, CDR2 SFDVKD, per germline. This CDR3 comprises 11 residues. CDR3 bases: TGTGCCATCCGTAGGGGTGAAAAACTGTTTTTT. Protein sequence: CAIRRGEKLFF.

The genes are TRBV28 and TRBJ2-3; 9 bases are a match to TRBD2. Germline V gene sequence: CDR1 MDHEN, CDR2 SYDVKM. The CDR3 contains 13 residues. J was trimmed by 4 bases and V by 6 bases; bases with no gene match: 2. CDR3 amino acids: CASRLAGPDTQYF. The CDR3 DNA reads as TGTGCCAGCAGACTAGCGGGCCCAGATACGCAGTATTTT.

This clone was observed a few times. This rearrangement joins TRBV7-2 to TRBJ1-6; the D gene is possibly TRBD1 (5 bases). Germline CDR1 is SGHTA and CDR2 is FQGNSA. Trimming took 1 base from V and 9 from J, leaving 10 bases between them. The CDR3 is 14 residues long. CDR3 DNA sequence: TGTGCCAGCAGCTTAGACGACAGTATTTCACCCCTCCACTTT. It translates to CASSLDDSISPLHF.

A word on this clone: Other DNA variants within this sample encode the same CDR3. The chain employs TRBV29-1 and TRBJ2-3; 10 nucleotides align to TRBD1. CDR1 SQVTM and CDR2 ANQGSEA come from the germline V gene. This CDR3 has 15 residues. V dropped 7 bases and J dropped 7; count of bases not matched to a gene: 14. CDR3 region: CSAQTGGIGVNTQYF. The CDR3 DNA is TGCAGCGCCCAGACAGGGGGCATTGGGGTAAATACGCAGTATTTT.

The chain couples TRBV4-1 to TRBJ1-5; 8 bases map to TRBD1. Trimming at V came to 5 bases and at J to 7 bases, leaving 10 bases not matched to a gene. CDR3 length equals 15 residues. CDR1 is MGHRA and CDR2 is YSYEKL in the germline V gene. The CDR3 bases are TGCGCCAGCAGCTCCCAGGGGGCGCCGGGGCAGCCCCAGCATTTT. This sequence encodes CASSSQGAPGQPQHF.

This clone was observed a single time. The chain couples TRBV6-5 to TRBJ1-2; 8 bases match TRBD1. The CDR3 is 14 residues long. CDR1 is MNHEY, CDR2 SVGAGI, per germline. With 2 bases clipped from V and 7 bases from J, the junction kept 6 bases outside the gene matches. CDR3 protein: CASSYGQGMSGYTF. CDR3 DNA: TGTGCCAGCAGTTACGGACAGGGTATGTCTGGCTACACCTTC.

This clone was seen only a few times. This chain joins TRBV12-3 or TRBV12-4 and TRBJ1-4; maybe TRBD1 (6 bases). The CDR3 has 13 amino acids. Trimming cost V 6 bases and J 7 bases, with 12 bases left between them. Here the CDR3 reads CASRTGWAEKLFF. As DNA, the CDR3 is TGTGCCAGCAGAACAGGGTGGGCTGAAAAACTGTTTTTT.

The chain couples TRBV11-2 to TRBJ2-3; 9 nucleotides match TRBD2. Germline CDR1 reads SGHAT; CDR2 reads FQNNGV. CDR3 length: 18 amino acids. The ends lost 1 base at V and 5 bases at J; junction bases unmatched: 13. The CDR3 spells CASSLGRGLAGSQDTQYF. DNA for the CDR3: TGTGCCAGCAGCTTAGGAAGGGGTCTAGCGGGGAGTCAAGATACGCAGTATTTT. The variable domain in full, completed from reference TRBV11-2 and TRBJ2-3, reads EAGVAQSPRYKIIEKRQSVAFWCNPISGHATLYWYQQILGQGPKLLIQFQNNGVVDDSQLPKDRFSAERLKGVDSTLKIQPAKLEDSAVYLCASSLGRGLAGSQDTQYFGPGTRLTVL.

CDR3 protein: CASSNRDYEQYF. In nucleotides, the CDR3 is TGTGCCAGCAGCAACAGGGATTACGAGCAGTACTTC. This chain links TRBV7-9 with TRBJ2-7; possible D gene TRBD1, 6 bases. Deletions cut 5 bases from V and 4 bases from J, with 9 bases between. Germline CDR1 and CDR2: SEHNR and FQNEAQ (reference sequence). The CDR3 runs to 12 residues.

The chain is built from TRBV6-1 and TRBJ1-3; D is ambiguous. With 2 bases removed from V and 0 bases from J, the gap between germline ends came to 5 bases. The CDR3 extends over 14 amino acids. Germline V gives CDR1 MNHNS, CDR2 SASEGT. The CDR3 spells CASSELFSGNTIYF. The CDR3 nucleotides are TGTGCCAGCAGTGAACTCTTCTCTGGAAACACCATATATTTT.

The chain recombines TRBV6-1 with TRBJ2-3, with D perhaps matching TRBD2 (6 bases). The CDR3 length is 15 residues. CDR1 and CDR2 (germline): MNHNS, SASEGT. Trimming took 3 bases from V and 2 from J, leaving 12 bases between them. This CDR3 is CASSDPGSTTDTQYF. In nucleotides, the CDR3 is TGTGCCAGCAGTGACCCCGGGAGTACCACAGATACGCAGTATTTT.

This chain uses TRBV5-1 with TRBJ2-5; the D gene is possibly TRBD1 (6 bases). V was clipped by 4 bases and J by 5 bases, with 6 bases between them. Germline assignment: CDR1 SGHRS and CDR2 YFSETQ. CDR3 length equals 11 residues. CDR3 coding DNA: TGCGCCAGCAGCACAGGGGAGACCCAGTACTTC. Amino acids: CASSTGETQYF.

This CDR3 reads CASSQNRGQVNTEAFF. DNA of the CDR3: TGTGCCAGCAGCCAAAACAGGGGGCAGGTGAACACTGAAGCTTTCTTT. The J gene is TRBJ1-1, the V gene TRBV3-1 (or the pseudogene TRBV3-2), with 9 bases identical to TRBD1. CDR3 length: 16 residues. After removal of 2 bases from V and 0 bases from J, the junction contained 4 bases not matched to a gene. From germline, CDR1 is LGHDT and CDR2 YNNKEL (reference sequence).

This clone is medium-sized by share. The rearrangement joins TRBV4-3 to TRBJ1-1; 9 bases are a match to TRBD1. Germline V gives CDR1 LGHNA, CDR2 YSLEER. CDR3 size: 17 residues. V trimming: 0 bases; J trimming: 5 bases; junction bases outside the gene matches: 10. CDR3 in amino acids: CASSQDGPGTGRTEAFF. Here the CDR3 DNA reads TGCGCCAGCAGCCAAGATGGACCCGGGACAGGGCGAACTGAAGCTTTCTTT.

In its sample, this clone was seen once. The chain links TRBV28 to TRBJ2-2; possible D gene TRBD2, 7 bases. Germline V gene lookup returns CDR1 MDHEN and CDR2 SYDVKM. CDR3 size: 15 residues. V was cut by 1 base and J by 5 bases, with 11 bases left in between. The CDR3 protein is CASSLSGGGTGELFF. For the CDR3, the DNA is TGTGCCAGCAGTTTATCGGGGGGCGGAACCGGGGAGCTGTTTTTT.